This T cell receptor (beta chain) is from a study of Ad26.COV2.S vaccination and SARS-CoV-2 variants. Study outcomes and limitations: CD8+ and CD4+ T cells specific for spike reportedly responded with substantial breadth after vaccination.

As for this clone: Its antigen is currently unknown.

Here immunoSEQ multiplex PCR was the method, and the copy in TCRdb shows in-frame clones only, minus some. The table has around 450,000 clones, around nine tenths seen once. Noted treatment: roughly 19 received Ad26.COV2.S at low or high dose, single or two shots; about 5 received placebo; per-sample allocation not given. Sampling happened 63 days after the first vaccine or placebo injection. Cohort 1b enrolled adults aged 18-55 years in Boston. The V gene's germline CDR1 is SGHDT and CDR2 YYEEEE. Deletions cut 2 bases from V and 7 bases from J, with 9 bases between. This CDR3 has 12 residues. The sample consisted of peripheral blood, taken in a trial of Ad26.COV2.S vaccine versus placebo. The origin of this receptor is a person aged 18-60 years who received the Ad26.COV2.S COVID-19 vaccine or a placebo. The chain is built from TRBV5-6 and TRBJ1-2, with a possible D match to TRBD1 (6 bases). The CDR3 region is CASSLTGFGYTF. Written as DNA, the CDR3 is TGTGCCAGCAGCTTAACAGGGTTTGGCTACACCTTC.